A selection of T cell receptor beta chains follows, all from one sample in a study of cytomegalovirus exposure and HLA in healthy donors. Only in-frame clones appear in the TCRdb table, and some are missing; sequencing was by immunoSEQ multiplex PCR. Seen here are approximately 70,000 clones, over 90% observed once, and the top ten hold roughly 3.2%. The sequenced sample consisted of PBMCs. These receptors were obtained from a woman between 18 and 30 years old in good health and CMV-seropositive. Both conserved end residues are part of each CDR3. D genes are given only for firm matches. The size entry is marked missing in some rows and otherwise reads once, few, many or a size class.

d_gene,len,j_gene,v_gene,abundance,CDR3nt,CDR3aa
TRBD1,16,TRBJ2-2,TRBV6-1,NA,TGTGCCAGCAGTGAACGCGACAGGGGGACAACCGGGGAGCTGTTTTTT,CASSERDRGTTGELFF
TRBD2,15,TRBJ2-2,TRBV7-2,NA,TGTGCCAGCAGCTTACGCGGGAGGGGCACCGGGGAGCTGTTTTTT,CASSLRGRGTGELFF
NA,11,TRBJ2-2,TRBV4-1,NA,TGCGCCAGCAGCCACTCCGGGGAGCTGTTTTTT,CASSHSGELFF
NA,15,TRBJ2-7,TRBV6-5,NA,TGTGCCAGCAGTTACTCATCGGGGTTGGCCTACGAGCAGTACTTC,CASSYSSGLAYEQYF
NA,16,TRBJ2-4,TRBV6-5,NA,TGTGCCAGCAGTTCCGCCCACACGTCAGCCAAAAACATTCAGTACTTC,CASSSAHTSAKNIQYF
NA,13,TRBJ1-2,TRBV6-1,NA,TGTGCCAGCACCCCGATCCGGGAAGCGGGCTACACCTTC,CASTPIREAGYTF
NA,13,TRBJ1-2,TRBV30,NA,TGTGCCTGGAGTTCAGGGACACATTATGGCTACACCTTC,CAWSSGTHYGYTF
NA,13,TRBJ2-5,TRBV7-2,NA,TGTGCCAGCAGCTTTGGACAGAAAGAGACCCAGTACTTC,CASSFGQKETQYF
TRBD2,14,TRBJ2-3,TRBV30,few,TGTGCCTACAATAGCGGGAGCAGGACAGATACGCAGTATTTT,CAYNSGSRTDTQYF
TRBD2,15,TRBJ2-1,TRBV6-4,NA,TGTGCCAGCAAGGAAACTAGCGGGGTCTACAATGAGCAGTTCTTC,CASKETSGVYNEQFF
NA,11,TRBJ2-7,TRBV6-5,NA,TGTGCCAGCAGTCAAAGCGGTGAGCAGTACTTC,CASSQSGEQYF
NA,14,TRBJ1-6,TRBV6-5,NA,TGTGCCAGCAGTTCCGCACAGGGAAATTCACCCCTCCACTTT,CASSSAQGNSPLHF
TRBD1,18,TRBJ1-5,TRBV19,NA,TGTGCCAGTAGGGAGGGGGGCCGAGGACAGGCAATCAATCAGCCCCAGCATTTT,CASREGGRGQAINQPQHF
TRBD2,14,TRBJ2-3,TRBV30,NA,TGTGCCTGCGGACTTTCTAGCGGGACTCATACGCAGTATTTT,CACGLSSGTHTQYF
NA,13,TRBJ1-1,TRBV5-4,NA,TGTGCCAGCAGCTTGGGAGTGAACACTGAAGCTTTCTTT,CASSLGVNTEAFF
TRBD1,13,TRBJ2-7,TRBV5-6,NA,TGTGCCAGCAGCGCGACAGGGGGCTACGAGCAGTACTTC,CASSATGGYEQYF
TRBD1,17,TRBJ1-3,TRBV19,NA,TGTGCCAGTAGTAACCCGGGACAGGGATGGTCTGGAAACACCATATATTTT,CASSNPGQGWSGNTIYF
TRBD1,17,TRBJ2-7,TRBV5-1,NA,TGCGCCAGCAGCCCTTTTTTAACCCGGGACAGTACCTACGAGCAGTACTTC,CASSPFLTRDSTYEQYF
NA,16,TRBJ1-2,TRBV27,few,TGTGCCAGCAGCACTAACCTACAGCAGGGTGGATATGGCTACACCTTC,CASSTNLQQGGYGYTF
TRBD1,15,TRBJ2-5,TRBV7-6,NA,TGTGCCAGCAGCTCAGGACAGGGCAAAAAAGAGACCCAGTACTTC,CASSSGQGKKETQYF
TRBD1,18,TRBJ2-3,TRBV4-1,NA,TGCGCCAGCAGCCACCTCCCGGGACAGTCGTCTAGCACAGATACGCAGTATTTT,CASSHLPGQSSSTDTQYF
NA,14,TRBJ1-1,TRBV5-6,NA,TGTGCCAGCAGCTTGGCCAATAAGCACGTCGAAGCTTTCTTT,CASSLANKHVEAFF
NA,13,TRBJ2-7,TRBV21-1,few,TGTGCCAGTCAACAGGGAATCCCCTACGAGCAGTACTTC,CASQQGIPYEQYF
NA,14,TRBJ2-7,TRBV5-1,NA,TGCGCCAGCCGTGGACGGACAGCAGATGTCGAGCAGTACTTC,CASRGRTADVEQYF
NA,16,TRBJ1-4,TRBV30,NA,TGTGCCTGGAGTGCCCGGATCGGGACAACTAATGAAAAACTGTTTTTT,CAWSARIGTTNEKLFF
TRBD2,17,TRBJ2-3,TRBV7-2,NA,TGTGCCAGCAGCCCCGGACTAGCGGGAGTGAGCACAGATACGCAGTATTTT,CASSPGLAGVSTDTQYF
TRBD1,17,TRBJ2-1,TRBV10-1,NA,TGCGCCAGCAGTGAGCCTCCGGACAGGGTTTATTTGCATGAGCAGTTCTTC,CASSEPPDRVYLHEQFF
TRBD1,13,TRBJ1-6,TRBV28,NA,TGTGCCAGCAGATGGACAGGCAATTCACCCCTCCACTTT,CASRWTGNSPLHF
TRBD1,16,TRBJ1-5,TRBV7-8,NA,TGTGCCAGCAGCTCCAACCCGGGACAGTCAAATCAGCCCCAGCATTTT,CASSSNPGQSNQPQHF
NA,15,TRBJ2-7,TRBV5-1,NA,TGCGCCAGCAGCTTGGTAATAGGGACAACCTACGAGCAGTACTTC,CASSLVIGTTYEQYF
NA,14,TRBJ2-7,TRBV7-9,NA,TGTGCCAGCAGCTTAGTTACCAGGAACTACGAGCAGTACTTC,CASSLVTRNYEQYF
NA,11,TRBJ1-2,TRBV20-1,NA,TGCAGTGCCCCGGGTGTATATGGCTACACCTTC,CSAPGVYGYTF
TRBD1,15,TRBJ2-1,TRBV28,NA,TGTGCCAGCAGTTTAGGGACAGGGTCCTACAATGAGCAGTTCTTC,CASSLGTGSYNEQFF
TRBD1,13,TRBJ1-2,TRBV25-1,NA,TGTGCCAGCAGCACGGGACAGGGGGTTCCTGTGAACTTC,CASSTGQGVPVNF
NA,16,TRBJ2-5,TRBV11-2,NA,TGTGCCAGCAGCTGGGGCCGGCGGGGGCCGGGCGAGACCCAGTACTTC,CASSWGRRGPGETQYF
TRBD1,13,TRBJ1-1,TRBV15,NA,TGTGCCACCAGGCAACAGGGGGCTGCGGAAGCTTTCTTT,CATRQQGAAEAFF
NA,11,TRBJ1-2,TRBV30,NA,TGTGCCTGGAGTCAGGACTATGGCTACACCTTC,CAWSQDYGYTF
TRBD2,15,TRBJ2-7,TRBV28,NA,TGTGCCAGCCCTTTGGGACTAGCGGGGACCTACGAGCAGTACTTC,CASPLGLAGTYEQYF